A single T cell receptor (beta chain) is shown here with its context. Antigen: not known. With V trimmed by 7 bases and J by 3 bases, 10 bases remained unmatched. The length of the CDR3 is 15 residues. The V gene's germline CDR1 is LNHDA and CDR2 SQIVND (reference sequence). The data are from a study of identical twins. Study outcomes and limitations: The more abundant beta clonotypes in cord blood had fewer insertions, and memory repertoires did not show this.

TCRdb processed the 5' RACE reads anew with MiXCR; each CDR3 protein has one entry. Among hundreds of thousands of distinct CDR3 sequences listed, around 8.8% were seen once. These data also formed part of another study, on yellow fever vaccine responses in identical twins.

The TCR comes from a woman aged 18-30 years in good health. The V gene is TRBV19, the J gene TRBJ2-7, with 9 bases lining up with TRBD2. The sequencing sample was made of memory (CD45RO+) T cells sorted from blood. CDR3 loop: CASTPSYSGSYEQYF. The DNA for the CDR3 is TGTGCCAGTACCCCCTCGTATAGCGGGAGCTACGAGCAGTACTTC.